This T cell receptor beta chain derives from a study of blood T cell repertoires in COVID-19 (dated by TCRdb to about 2020). Background on the whole study: The collaborator samples originated in the United States, Italy and Spain and spanned the acute and convalescent phases of COVID-19. The prospective study material was composed of cDNA or gDNA derived from T cells, B-cell-depleted T cells, or PBMCs. Deeply sampled blood TCRbeta repertoires from subjects exposed to, actively infected with, or recovered from COVID-19 were included in the dataset. The repertoires were released in a freely available public database intended as a resource for research on the immune response to SARS-CoV-2. Samples came from the ongoing ImmuneRACE study (first 160 participants) plus 1,254 subjects from 6 global collaborators. Sample metadata almost always included a de-identified subject ID, COVID-19 status, age in years and sex. HLA class I and class II types, where available, came from metadata supplied by the sample provider rather than from assay-based typing.

Paper-wide results and their limitations: How much clinical and demographic metadata was included differed by source and by participant, and the metadata was provided uncurated.

The immunoSEQ Assay, a bias-controlled multiplex PCR, was used to amplify TCRbeta CDR3 regions from genomic DNA. As for the original processing: The number of nucleated cells in each sample was estimated by amplification of reference gene primers within the assay. To quantify the absolute abundance of each unique TCRbeta CDR3 rearrangement, sequence reads were collapsed and filtered. For each sample, productive Simpson clonality was calculated as the square root of Simpson's diversity index across productive rearrangements. TCRdb took over this immuneACCESS table, retaining in-frame rearrangements with V and J assigned. Such tables are incomplete; in checked studies, under half of the missing clones stem from an unresolved V gene, and the remainder is unexplained. V and J calls and clone size follow that table, whereas D and trimming were derived from the DNA. The sample includes tens of thousands of clones, with around four fifths observed a single time. The biggest ten clones account for over 4.5% of the sample.

Details on this clone: This receptor's antigen is unknown. No base quality information exists; no much larger clone differs at one position.

Collaborating institutions collected whole blood in K2EDTA tubes following their own protocols. For TCRbeta analysis, collaborators shipped samples in one of three forms: frozen whole blood, isolated PBMCs, or DNA extracted from either of those sample types. The receptor was derived from a human donor in a cohort sampled during active COVID-19. Sequencing used peripheral blood.

In nucleotides, the sequence is TGTGCCAGCAGCCCGAGCCGTCGGGGCACAGATACGCAGTATTTT. Translated, it gives CASSPSRRGTDTQYF. The rearranged chain carries TRBV7-8 and TRBJ2-3, with the D gene not clear enough to name. CDR1 and CDR2, per the germline V gene, are SGHVS and FQNEAQ. A distance of 13 bases separates the germline ends of V and J, which lose 5 bases and 1 base respectively. From the cysteine through the phenylalanine, the CDR3 covers 15 amino acids. The retained sequence is limited to the CDR3, 45 bases, with the frame set at the first base. The reference TRBV7-8 and TRBJ2-3 proteins fill in what lies around the CDR3, so the full variable domain reads GAGVSQSPRYKVAKRGQDVALRCDPISGHVSLFWYQQALGQGPEFLTYFQNEAQLDKSGLPSDRFFAERPEGSVSTLKIQRTQQEDSAVYLCASSPSRRGTDTQYFGPGTRLTVL.